This is a list of T cell receptor beta chains from one sample in a study of cytomegalovirus exposure and HLA in healthy donors. Assay used: immunoSEQ multiplex PCR; TCRdb lists only in-frame clones, some missing. The listing contains 75,000 to 90,000 clones. Sequenced sample: PBMCs. The source is an older woman in good health and CMV-seronegative. Each CDR3 is given with its conserved first and last residue. Fields, in order: J gene, D gene, V gene, CDR3 protein, CDR3 DNA. D genes are given only for firm matches.

>TRBJ2-1|TRBD2|TRBV7-2
CASSLAREGYNEQFF
TGTGCCAGCAGCTTAGCGAGGGAGGGCTACAATGAGCAGTTCTTC
>TRBJ1-2|NA|TRBV2
CASSQEGRAGYTF
TGTGCCAGCAGCCAAGAGGGGAGGGCCGGCTACACCTTC
>TRBJ2-2|TRBD2|TRBV6-1
CASSESIWDPSGAGELFF
TGTGCCAGCAGTGAAAGTATCTGGGATCCTAGCGGGGCCGGGGAGCTGTTTTTT
>TRBJ1-1|NA|TRBV5-1
CASSQSRDTEAFF
TGCGCCAGCAGCCAATCCCGGGACACTGAAGCTTTCTTT
>TRBJ2-1|NA|TRBV7-9
CASGWLQSYNEQFF
TGTGCCAGCGGCTGGCTGCAATCCTACAATGAGCAGTTCTTC
>TRBJ2-7|NA|TRBV7-9
CASSLGAYEQYF
TGTGCCAGCAGCCTGGGGGCATACGAGCAGTACTTC
>TRBJ2-2|NA|TRBV7-6
CASKRGRGTAGELFF
TGTGCCAGCAAGAGGGGCAGGGGTACCGCCGGGGAGCTGTTTTTT
>TRBJ2-3|TRBD2|TRBV10-1
CARGGLAGEADTQYF
TGCGCCAGAGGGGGACTAGCGGGAGAAGCAGATACGCAGTATTTT
>TRBJ2-7|NA|TRBV5-8
CASSGDRNTYEQYF
TGTGCCAGCAGCGGAGACCGGAATACCTACGAGCAGTACTTC
>TRBJ1-1|NA|TRBV6-4
CASRRGTGMNTEAFF
TGTGCCAGCAGAAGGGGAACAGGAATGAACACTGAAGCTTTCTTT
>TRBJ2-3|NA|TRBV6-1
CASSVTAGATDTQYF
TGTGCCAGCAGTGTTACAGCAGGGGCCACAGATACGCAGTATTTT
>TRBJ1-2|TRBD1|TRBV7-2
CASSFRGAGTGYGYTF
TGTGCCAGCAGCTTCCGTGGAGCCGGGACAGGGTACGGCTACACCTTC
>TRBJ2-1|TRBD2|TRBV4-2
CASSQDLAGRAGGEQFF
TGTGCCAGCAGCCAAGACCTAGCGGGACGGGCAGGGGGTGAGCAGTTCTTC
>TRBJ2-3|NA|TRBV5-1
CASSLEGRGVADTQYF
TGCGCCAGCAGCTTGGAAGGCAGGGGAGTCGCAGATACGCAGTATTTT
>TRBJ2-7|NA|TRBV5-1
CASSRESTAYEQYF
TGCGCCAGCAGCCGGGAGTCTACGGCCTACGAGCAGTACTTC
>TRBJ1-1|TRBD1|TRBV2
CASGTGPLNTEAFF
TGTGCCAGCGGGACAGGGCCCTTGAACACTGAAGCTTTCTTT
>TRBJ1-4|NA|TRBV4-3
CASSQDGRELFF
TGCGCCAGCAGCCAAGATGGCCGGGAACTGTTTTTT